What follows are 12 T cell receptor beta chains derived from one specimen sequenced in a study of CXCR3-negative and CXCR3-positive naive CD8 T cells. The method, 5' RACE with UMI labels, was used to prepare the TRB cDNA libraries. For each CDR3 protein, TCRdb gives one entry from its re-call of the 5' RACE reads, without DNA. The sample table sets out tens of thousands of distinct CDR3 sequences. Material for sequencing was naive CXCR3- CD8+ T cells from blood. Indicated subset: CD45RO-CCR7+CD27+CD95- naive CD8+ T cells lacking CXCR3 (TNR3-). All receptors come from a human donor in good health. Some clones in this sample may be carry-over from other donors' samples.

The chain is built from TRBV27 and TRBJ2-7; TCRdb picks TRBD1, but there is no DNA to check that call. Germline assignment: CDR1 MNHEY and CDR2 SMNVEV (reference sequence). This CDR3 is built from 15 residues. CDR3 loop: CASTPGGDNRYEQYF.

The CDR3: CASGPAGASYEQYF. The genes are TRBV12-5 and TRBJ2-7. CDR1 is LGHNT and CDR2 is FRNRAP in the germline V gene. CDR3 length equals 14 residues.

The V call is TRBV4-2, the J call TRBJ1-2; the D call from TCRdb, TRBD1, cannot be confirmed without DNA. The CDR3 has 15 residues. The germline V gene has CDR1 LGHNA and CDR2 YNFKEQ. The CDR3 region is CASSQELGGAGGYTF.

The chain recombines TRBV7-9 with TRBJ2-7; the D gene TCRdb calls, TRBD2, cannot be checked with no DNA. Looked up from germline, CDR1 is SEHNR and CDR2 is FQNEAQ (reference sequence). The CDR3 is made up of 19 amino acids. CDR3 region: CASSLAEAGVIPFPYEQYF.

This sequence joins TRBV20-1 and TRBJ2-3; TCRdb selects TRBD2, and the lack of DNA leaves this call unchecked. The V gene's germline CDR1 is DFQATT and CDR2 SNEGSKA (reference sequence). The CDR3 is made up of 16 amino acids. The CDR3 reads CSARDVFSGMTDTQYF.

The CDR3 here is CSVDRGSTDTQYF. The rearrangement uses TRBV29-1 and TRBJ2-3; as DNA is missing, the TRBD1 call by TCRdb cannot be tested. The germline gives CDR1 SQVTM, CDR2 ANQGSEA. The CDR3 length is 13 residues.

V usage is TRBV5-5 and J usage is TRBJ1-2; TCRdb gives TRBD1 as the D gene, but with no DNA this cannot be confirmed. Germline CDR1 and CDR2: SGHKS and YYEKEE (reference sequence). This CDR3 has 13 residues. The CDR3 sequence is CASTPGGNYGYTF.

The chain joins TRBV29-1 to TRBJ2-7; as DNA is missing, the TRBD1 call by TCRdb cannot be tested. This CDR3 has 13 residues. Germline assignment: CDR1 SQVTM and CDR2 ANQGSEA. The CDR3 protein is CSVELDSTYEQYF.

The rearrangement links TRBV20-1 to TRBJ1-1. The CDR3 covers 12 residues. The germline V gene has CDR1 DFQATT and CDR2 SNEGSKA (reference sequence). CDR3 residues: CSASEGRTEAFF.

The chain links TRBV7-8 to TRBJ2-3; TCRdb's D call of TRBD2 is untestable without DNA. The CDR3 loop spans 16 amino acids. CDR1 is SGHVS, CDR2 FQNEAQ, per germline. The CDR3 sequence is CASSRYPGGSTDTQYF.

The J gene is TRBJ1-1, the V gene TRBV20-1; TCRdb returns TRBD1, unconfirmable since there is no DNA. Germline V gene sequence: CDR1 DFQATT, CDR2 SNEGSKA (reference sequence). This CDR3 spans 14 amino acids. The CDR3 is CSARSLGGDTEAFF.

The V call is TRBV10-3, the J call TRBJ1-2; without DNA, the TCRdb call of TRBD1 cannot be checked. From germline, CDR1 is ENHRY and CDR2 SYGVKD. This CDR3 has 15 residues. CDR3 residues: CAISEREQGDYGYTF.